This T cell receptor (beta chain) originates from a study of CD8 T cells in Susac syndrome. Sequencing of TCR beta was performed on blood CD8+ and CD4+ T cells. cDNA came from approximately 0.5 to 1 ug RNA primed by random hexamers. TCR beta CDR3 was amplified by immunoSEQ covering 54 Vbeta and 13 Jbeta. TCRdb processed the immunoSEQ multiplex PCR reads anew with MiXCR; each CDR3 protein has one entry. The table records roughly 200,000 distinct CDR3 sequences, roughly 92% of them present only once. This clonotype was picked up a small number of times. The CDR3 covers 14 residues. J was trimmed by 7 bases and V by 5 bases; bases with no gene match: 6. Germline V gene lookup returns CDR1 LNHDA and CDR2 SQIVND (reference sequence).

The sequencing sample was made of CD4+ T cells from PBMCs. The rearrangement joins TRBV19 to TRBJ1-5; 9 bases agree with TRBD1. The receptor comes from a human donor with Susac syndrome. CDR3 DNA sequence: TGTGCCAGTAGTTCCGGGACAGGGTTCCAGCCCCAGCATTTT. Amino acid sequence: CASSSGTGFQPQHF.